This entry concerns a single TCR beta chain. This sample was taken from a study of CXCR3-negative and CXCR3-positive naive CD8 T cells. This CDR3 is built from 18 residues. The V gene's germline CDR1 is LGHNA and CDR2 YNFKEQ. The method, 5' RACE with UMI labels, was used to prepare the TRB cDNA libraries. TCRdb re-called the 5' RACE reads; one entry per CDR3 protein, DNA not given. The sample includes some 49,000 distinct CDR3 sequences. The chain joins TRBV4-2 to TRBJ1-6. The sequence came from a human donor in good health. Some clones in this sample may be carry-over from other donors' samples. The source material was naive CXCR3- CD8+ T cells from blood. Stated subset: CD45RO-CCR7+CD27+CD95- naive CD8+ T cells lacking CXCR3 (TNR3-). CDR3 loop: CASSQVGTASAISSPLHF.